One sample yielded the 12 T cell receptor beta chains listed below, sequenced in a study of shared T cell receptors in the human thymus. The repertoire was sequenced with immunoSEQ multiplex PCR; TCRdb's copy has only in-frame clones and lacks some. Counted here are 650,000 to 950,000 clones, roughly 85% occurring once; the ten biggest clones make up roughly 0.01%. The sample was also reused in another study, on human thymus T cells.

The sequenced material came from thymocytes. These receptors originate from a girl in the first two years of life with a congenital heart defect.

This clone appeared a single time. The chain recombines TRBV5-4 with TRBJ2-1; TRBD2 agrees at 13 bases. Germline CDR1 reads SGHNT; CDR2 reads YYREEE (reference sequence). V was pared by 4 bases and J by 3 bases, with 10 bases of the junction left unmatched. This CDR3 has 18 amino acids. The CDR3 sequence: CASSVTSGGANVYNEQFF. The CDR3 bases are TGTGCCAGCAGCGTTACTAGCGGGGGGGCCAACGTCTACAATGAGCAGTTCTTC.

The chain has TRBV10-1 and TRBJ2-1; D is perhaps TRBD2 (6 bases). The germline gives CDR1 WNHNN, CDR2 SYGVQD (reference sequence). The V gene lost 0 bases and the J gene lost 4 bases, with 13 bases spanning the gap. This CDR3 spans 16 amino acids. The CDR3 here is CASSESTLEGYNEQFF. DNA of the CDR3: TGCGCCAGCAGTGAGTCTACATTGGAGGGTTACAATGAGCAGTTCTTC.

This chain uses TRBV5-4 with TRBJ2-5; the match to TRBD2 covers 8 bases. Germline V lookup: CDR1 SGHNT, CDR2 YYREEE (reference sequence). V gave up 1 base and J gave up 5 bases; unmatched junction bases: 7. The CDR3 is 15 amino acids. In DNA form, the CDR3 reads TGTGCCAGCAGCTTGATGACGGGGGGGCTGGAGACCCAGTACTTC. It yields the protein CASSLMTGGLETQYF.

The chain is built from TRBV29-1 and TRBJ1-1, with D maybe TRBD1 (5 bases). V dropped 6 bases and J dropped 3 bases, with 14 bases sitting between them. This CDR3 is built from 13 residues. CDR1 SQVTM and CDR2 ANQGSEA come from the germline V gene. CDR3 in amino acids: CSVRWGGYTEAFF. CDR3 nucleotides: TGCAGCGTAAGATGGGGGGGGTACACTGAAGCTTTCTTT.

The V call is TRBV2, the J call TRBJ2-3; D might be TRBD2 (6 bases). Trimming cost V 5 bases and J 1 base, with 13 bases left between them. Looked up from germline, CDR1 is SNHLY and CDR2 is FYNNEI. The CDR3 contains 15 residues. CDR3 sequence reads: CASSRTGVGTDTQYF. The CDR3 nucleotides are TGTGCCAGCAGTCGAACGGGGGTAGGCACAGATACGCAGTATTTT.

The chain couples TRBV28 to TRBJ1-1; the D is unclear. Per germline, CDR1 MDHEN and CDR2 SYDVKM. The V end lost 10 bases, the J end lost 3 bases, and 15 bases lay between the germline ends. This CDR3 contains 13 residues. The CDR3 loop reads CATSRWTHTEAFF. The CDR3 coding sequence is TGTGCCACCTCGCGCTGGACTCACACTGAAGCTTTCTTT.

V and J are TRBV19 and TRBJ1-2; D is undetermined. Germline V gene data show CDR1 as LNHDA and CDR2 as SQIVND (reference sequence). CDR3 size: 14 residues. Trimming pared 3 bases from V and 6 bases from J, leaving 14 bases between. The CDR3 nucleotides are TGTGCCAGTAGTATTGGAGGGCGTCCGGATGGCTACACCTTC. This sequence encodes CASSIGGRPDGYTF.

This clone was found once. This chain links TRBV10-1 with TRBJ1-1; D not resolved. Germline CDR1 reads WNHNN; CDR2 reads SYGVQD (reference sequence). V gave up 7 bases and J gave up 3 bases, with 12 bases separating them. The CDR3 loop spans 13 amino acids. This CDR3 reads CASMSSRDTEAFF. The CDR3 DNA follows: TGCGCCAGCATGTCGTCGAGGGACACTGAAGCTTTCTTT.

The chain is built from TRBV15 and TRBJ1-3, with D maybe TRBD1 (6 bases). The CDR3 covers 19 residues. Germline V gene data show CDR1 as LNHNV and CDR2 as YYDKDF (reference sequence). V lost 1 base and J lost 7, with 26 bases in between. For the CDR3, the DNA is TGTGCCACCAGCAGAGTCCGACGCGAAGGGCCGGACCAGGGGAACACCATATATTTT. It is translated as CATSRVRREGPDQGNTIYF.

The chain joins TRBV9 to TRBJ2-1; the match to TRBD2 covers 12 bases. The CDR3 is 20 amino acids. CDR1 and CDR2 from the germline V gene are SGDLS and YYNGEE. After removal of 0 bases from V and 6 bases from J, the junction contained 16 bases not matched to a gene. The CDR3, as DNA: TGTGCCAGCAGCGTAGCTGCGTCTAGCGGGGGGGCTGTAAGTGTCAATGAGCAGTTCTTC. Protein: CASSVAASSGGAVSVNEQFF.

The chain employs TRBV5-1 and TRBJ2-2, with 7 positions matching TRBD2. The CDR3 sequence is 18 residues long. Trimming took 1 base from V and 5 from J; bases not matched to a gene: 14. Germline loops: CDR1 SGHRS, CDR2 YFSETQ. CDR3 sequence: CASSLKARPQGGTGELFF. For the CDR3, the DNA is TGCGCCAGCAGCTTGAAAGCACGGCCTCAGGGAGGGACCGGGGAGCTGTTTTTT.

V gene TRBV11-2 combines with J gene TRBJ2-1, with TRBD2 matching over 14 bases. Germline-derived CDR1 and CDR2 are SGHAT and FQNNGV. This CDR3 comprises 17 residues. Trimming cost V 5 bases and J 4 bases; bases outside gene matches: 7. The CDR3 sequence: CASSTRTSGGSYNEQFF. The CDR3 DNA reads TGTGCCAGCAGCACCAGGACTAGCGGGGGGTCGTACAATGAGCAGTTCTTC. Full variable domain (missing parts from reference TRBV11-2 and TRBJ2-1): EAGVAQSPRYKIIEKRQSVAFWCNPISGHATLYWYQQILGQGPKLLIQFQNNGVVDDSQLPKDRFSAERLKGVDSTLKIQPAKLEDSAVYLCASSTRTSGGSYNEQFFGPGTRLTVL.